The rows below give T cell receptor beta chains drawn from one sample of a study of cytomegalovirus exposure and HLA in healthy donors. Method: immunoSEQ multiplex PCR; TCRdb's copy keeps in-frame clones and lacks some. This sample carries approximately 190,000 clones, around 84% of them seen once, and the ten largest clones take about an eighth. The sample taken for sequencing was PBMCs. The receptors originated from a woman in her thirties in good health and CMV-seropositive. The CDR3 runs from the conserved cysteine through the conserved F or W. The order of the fields is V gene, J gene, D gene, clone size, CDR3 DNA, CDR3 protein. A D gene is named only where the DNA matches it firmly. The size entry is marked missing in some rows and otherwise reads once, few, many or a size class.

TRBV28	TRBJ1-5	NA	NA	TGTGCCAGCAGTTTGAGTCTAGGGGGCAATCAGCCCCAGCATTTT	CASSLSLGGNQPQHF
TRBV19	TRBJ2-5	TRBD2	NA	TGTGCCAGTAGTATCAATACGGGAGGAAAGACCCAGTACTTC	CASSINTGGKTQYF
TRBV27	TRBJ2-1	NA	NA	TGTGCCAGCAGTTCAGAAAGCTCCTACAATGAGCAGTTCTTC	CASSSESSYNEQFF
TRBV5-1	TRBJ2-7	NA	NA	TGCGCCAGCAGCTTGGGACCCGGGGGCGAGCAGTACTTC	CASSLGPGGEQYF
TRBV7-9	TRBJ1-1	NA	NA	TGTGCCAGCAGCACCCGACAGCACACTGAAGCTTTCTTT	CASSTRQHTEAFF
TRBV29-1	TRBJ1-3	NA	NA	TGCAGCGTTGAGGAATGGGGGCCGGGACCCTCTGGAAACACCATATATTTT	CSVEEWGPGPSGNTIYF
TRBV6-5	TRBJ2-1	TRBD2	NA	TGTGCCAGCAGTTACTTCGGCAGCGGGAGTTCTAATGAGCAGTTCTTC	CASSYFGSGSSNEQFF
TRBV4-2	TRBJ2-3	TRBD2	NA	TGTGCCAGCAGCCAAGTAACTTTAGCGGGAGGGCCAGGAGATACGCAGTATTTT	CASSQVTLAGGPGDTQYF
TRBV28	TRBJ1-3	TRBD1	few	TGTGCCAGCAGTTTAGGCCCCCGGGACAGCTCTGGAAACACCATATATTTT	CASSLGPRDSSGNTIYF
TRBV5-5	TRBJ2-1	NA	NA	TGTGCCAGCAGCCTCGGAGGGTACAATGAGCAGTTCTTC	CASSLGGYNEQFF
TRBV19	TRBJ1-2	TRBD1	NA	TGTGCCAGTAGTACGTCCCGGGACAGGGCCTTAGCTAACTATGGCTACACCTTC	CASSTSRDRALANYGYTF
TRBV6-1	TRBJ2-4	NA	few	TGTGCCAGCGGAAAACAGGGAAGAAAAAACATTCAGTACTTC	CASGKQGRKNIQYF
TRBV9	TRBJ2-7	NA	NA	TGTGCCAGCAGCAAGGCGACAGAGCAGTACTTC	CASSKATEQYF
TRBV30	TRBJ2-7	NA	NA	TGTGCCTGGAGTGTGGGTGGGAGCTCCTACGAGCAGTACTTC	CAWSVGGSSYEQYF
TRBV28	TRBJ2-7	TRBD2	NA	TGTGCCAGCAGTTCCCTGACTAGCGGGAGCAGGGGCGAGCAGTACTTC	CASSSLTSGSRGEQYF
TRBV7-6	TRBJ2-7	NA	NA	TGTGCCAGCAGCCAGGGACCGGGACTTCTCTACGAGCAGTACTTC	CASSQGPGLLYEQYF
TRBV29-1	TRBJ1-2	NA	NA	TGCAGCGTCAGCACACAGGGTGGCGGCTACACCTTC	CSVSTQGGGYTF
TRBV2	TRBJ1-4	TRBD1	NA	TGTGCCAGCAGAAAACAGGGGGCTGGGGGGGAACTGTTTTTT	CASRKQGAGGELFF
TRBV10-3	TRBJ1-4	NA	NA	TGTGCCATCAGTGAGTCGGCAGGGTCTAATGAAAAACTGTTTTTT	CAISESAGSNEKLFF
TRBV5-5	TRBJ1-1	NA	NA	TGTGCCAGCAGCTGGGCGCCAAACACTGAAGCTTTCTTT	CASSWAPNTEAFF
TRBV19	TRBJ2-1	NA	once	TGTGCCAGTAGTATAGTAGCGGACGTCTACAATGAGCAGTTCTTC	CASSIVADVYNEQFF
TRBV2	TRBJ2-5	TRBD1	NA	TGTGCCATTCAGGACAGGGCCTTAGAGACCCAGTACTTC	CAIQDRALETQYF
TRBV6-1	TRBJ1-2	NA	NA	TGTGCCAGCAGTGCAACAGGGTCGGGGGGCTACACCTTC	CASSATGSGGYTF
TRBV15	TRBJ1-1	NA	few	TGTGCCACCAGGCTCGGGATGAACACTGAAGCTTTCTTT	CATRLGMNTEAFF
TRBV28	TRBJ1-1	NA	few	TGTGCCAGCAGGATGGGAGGGACTGAAGCTTTCTTT	CASRMGGTEAFF
TRBV30	TRBJ2-2	NA	once	TGTGCCTGGAGGGCAACAGGGAACACCGGGGAGCTGTTTTTT	CAWRATGNTGELFF
TRBV2	TRBJ1-1	TRBD1	NA	TGTGCCAGCAAAGGACAGGGCAGGACTGAAGCTTTCTTT	CASKGQGRTEAFF
TRBV14	TRBJ1-1	TRBD1	NA	TGTGCCAGCAGCCAAGGTTGGGACAGGGGGAACACTGAAGCTTTCTTT	CASSQGWDRGNTEAFF
TRBV30	TRBJ2-3	TRBD2	NA	TGTGCCTGGAGTAGCGGGAGCGGTCGCACAGATACGCAGTATTTT	CAWSSGSGRTDTQYF
TRBV5-8	TRBJ1-1	NA	NA	TGTGCCAGCAGACTGCTCGAACAAGCTTTCTTT	CASRLLEQAFF
TRBV7-3	TRBJ1-2	NA	NA	TGTGCCAGCGGCCCAGGAAACTATGGCTACACCTTC	CASGPGNYGYTF
TRBV4-1	TRBJ2-2	NA	once	TGCGCCAGCAGCCACCCGGCGCGGCGGGGCCCTTCGAACACCGGGGAGCTGTTTTTT	CASSHPARRGPSNTGELFF
TRBV5-4	TRBJ2-3	TRBD2	NA	TGTGCCAGCAGCTTGGGACTAGCGGGAGGAGGCGGCACAGATACGCAGTATTTT	CASSLGLAGGGGTDTQYF
TRBV28	TRBJ2-7	TRBD1	NA	TGTGCCAGCAGCCGGACAGGGTTTTCCTACGAGCAGTACTTC	CASSRTGFSYEQYF
TRBV6-6	TRBJ2-7	TRBD2	NA	TGTGCCAGCACCAGCGGGAGGGCCTTAAGAGACGAGCAGTACTTC	CASTSGRALRDEQYF
TRBV6-5	TRBJ1-5	NA	NA	TGTGCCAGCAGCAGGGATGGTCAGCCCCAGCATTTT	CASSRDGQPQHF
TRBV27	TRBJ1-1	NA	NA	TGTGCCAGCAGTTTGGCGGGGGGGCCTGAAGCTTTCTTT	CASSLAGGPEAFF
TRBV5-6	TRBJ2-7	NA	NA	TGTGCCAGCAGCTTGGGGGCGGAGGGCGAGCAGTACTTC	CASSLGAEGEQYF
TRBV6-5	TRBJ1-1	NA	NA	TGTGCCAGCAGTTACTCTCACCAGGGTAACACTGAAGCTTTCTTT	CASSYSHQGNTEAFF
TRBV9	TRBJ1-1	NA	once	TGTGCCAGCAGCGTAGAGGGGAGGGGAACTGAAGCTTTCTTT	CASSVEGRGTEAFF
TRBV6-1	TRBJ2-3	NA	NA	TGTGCCAGCGCCCTCGGGGGGCTCACAGATACGCAGTATTTT	CASALGGLTDTQYF
TRBV14	TRBJ1-5	TRBD1	NA	TGTGCCAGCAGCCAGGACAGGGGGCAGCCCCAGCATTTT	CASSQDRGQPQHF
TRBV29-1	TRBJ1-1	TRBD1	NA	TGCAGCGTTGAGGGACCGGGACAGCCGTTCATGAACACTGAAGCTTTCTTT	CSVEGPGQPFMNTEAFF